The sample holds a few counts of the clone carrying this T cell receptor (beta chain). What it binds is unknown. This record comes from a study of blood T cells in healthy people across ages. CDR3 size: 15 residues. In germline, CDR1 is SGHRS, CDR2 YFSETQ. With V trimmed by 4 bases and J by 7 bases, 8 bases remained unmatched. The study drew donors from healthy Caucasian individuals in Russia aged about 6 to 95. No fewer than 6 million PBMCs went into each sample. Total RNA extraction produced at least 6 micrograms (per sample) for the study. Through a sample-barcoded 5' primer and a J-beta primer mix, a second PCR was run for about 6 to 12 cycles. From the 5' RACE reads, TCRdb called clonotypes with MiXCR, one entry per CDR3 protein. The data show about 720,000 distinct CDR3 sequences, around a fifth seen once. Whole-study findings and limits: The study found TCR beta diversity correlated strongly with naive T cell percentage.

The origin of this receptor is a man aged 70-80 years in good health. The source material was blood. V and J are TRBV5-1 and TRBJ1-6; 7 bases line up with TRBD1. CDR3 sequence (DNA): TGCGCCAGCAGCGAACGGACAGGCAACAATTCACCCCTCCACTTT. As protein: CASSERTGNNSPLHF.